This T cell receptor (beta chain) was recovered during a study of T cell repertoires in breast cancer listed by TCRdb under 2016. A note on the overall study: Tumors, lymph nodes and peripheral blood lymphocytes from breast cancer patients were profiled in the study, along with peripheral blood from healthy control donors. After being minced and digested with Liberase and DNase, tumors and tumor-involved lymph nodes were passed through 70-um and 40-um filters. Tumor-free lymph nodes were processed with no enzymatic digestion, and blood samples were separated using Ficoll. Controls included nine healthy donors of an age range similar to the patients. Sequencing yielded on average roughly 500,000 sequences per sample and around 10 reads per input cell. ER+/PR+ status was present in the majority of the 20 to 25 patient tumors that were analyzed for shared TCRs. The study reasoned that TCRs shared between breast cancer patients would target shared antigens, given breast cancer's low mutational burden and rare common mutations.

The study used an expanded emulsion RT-PCR method with primers for all TCR V genes to analyze paired alpha-beta TCRs of CD8+ T cells. CD8+ T cells were isolated with a CD8 positive selection kit and were then incubated overnight in about 10 IU/mL IL-2 prior to emulsion RT-PCR. The library was obtained by emulsion pairing. Unpaired genes were suppressed by a second nested PCR with blocking oligos, after which a third nested PCR added Illumina adaptors and barcodes. Each emulsion RT-PCR master mix contained about 4,500-280,000 T cells, with C-region, Stepout and V-region primers. The Micellula Emulsion and Purification Kit was used to make the emulsions, and Qiagen OneStep RT-PCR reagents were used for RT-PCR. Pooled libraries were sequenced on an Illumina MiSeq with paired-end 2 x 250 reads. The authors processed their data as follows. Read pairs were joined in Galaxy and clipped at the engineered overlap into separate alpha and beta files; unclipped reads were discarded. To assign alpha-beta pairs, the researchers used CompleteTCR, a MiTCR-based pipeline that relies on an R script to link chains sharing read cluster identifiers. TCR sequences seen only once, which were about 1-3.3%, were removed as potential sequencing errors. The public reads were quality trimmed at Q25 with fastp and then assembled into clones with MiXCR by TCRdb, keeping productive beta chains. Every CDR3 protein is listed once, alongside the most common genes and DNA of its rows. TCRdb, not the authors, supplied the V and J calls. Here the sample has under 5,500 distinct CDR3 sequences; around a third occur a single time. The top ten constitute more than 30% of the sample.

Study-wide findings and limitations: Discarding singleton TCRs and sampling only part of each tumor may have missed genuine antitumor clones. Some 18 TCR pairs were shared across seven or more patient tumors and were rarely found in control blood, which suggests possible tumor specificity. Emulsion RT-PCR was regarded as qualitative rather than quantitative, because clone recovery was skewed by transcript abundance and primer differences. Shared TCRs were encoded by various nucleotide sequences, which suggests selection and expansion based on antigen. About fourfold more TCRs were shared with matched tumor repertoires by tumor-involved sentinel lymph nodes than by tumor-free nodes (roughly 7.5% versus 2.1%).

As to this clonotype: Its antigen specificity is not known. The germline gene is not matched at one end of the junction; a read error may be the cause.

The sequence was collected from a pool of human donors with breast cancer or a healthy control (not recorded which). Material for sequencing was CD8+ T cells.

The sequenced DNA is TGTGTCAGCAGCGAAAAGACAGGGGGTATTGAAGCTTTCTTT. Its translation is CVSSEKTGGIEAFF. The rearranged segments are TRBV9 and TRBJ1-1, with 9 central nucleotides matching TRBD1. The CDR3 goes from the cysteine to the phenylalanine over 14 residues. Only the CDR3 part of the read is kept: 42 bases, read in frame from the first base. The CDR1 and CDR2 encoded by the germline V gene are SGDLS and YYNGEE.